This T cell receptor beta chain was documented in a study of CD8 T cells in Susac syndrome. The ends were cut back, 5 bases at V and 14 bases at J, with 18 bases in the middle. This CDR3 is built from 12 residues. Per germline, CDR1 SEHNR and CDR2 FQNEAQ (reference sequence). CD8+ and CD4+ blood T cells underwent TCR beta sequencing. Controls were age- and sex-matched healthy donors. Negative isolation was used for CD8+ and CD4+ T cells, and FACS enrichment was applied to TEMRA cells. After extraction with the RNeasy kit, roughly 0.5 to 1 ug of the RNA was reverse transcribed using random hexamers. Amplification of TCR beta CDR3 was carried out by immunoSEQ multiplex PCR, which covered 54 Vbeta and 13 Jbeta segments. TCRdb ran MiXCR on the immunoSEQ multiplex PCR reads and lists one entry per CDR3 protein. The sample includes some 100,000 distinct CDR3 sequences, around 93% of them seen just once.

The source of this sequence is a human donor in good health. V and J are TRBV7-9 and TRBJ1-1; D possibly corresponds to TRBD1 (5 bases). Sequencing was done on a sample of CD8+ T cells from PBMCs. The CDR3: CASSKQDATKFF. The CDR3 DNA reads as TGTGCCAGCAGCAAACAGGATGCGACGAAGTTCTTT.